The present T cell receptor (beta chain) was sequenced within a study of vaccination effects on CD4 cells after COVID-19. The study, taken as a whole, reports: Clones from infection and from vaccination both contracted markedly late after vaccination.

From germline, CDR1 is SGHRS and CDR2 YFSETQ. There are 14 residues in the CDR3. J lost 1 base, V lost 4 bases, and 1 base had no gene match. Upon completion of around ten days in culture, CD4+ T cells were isolated. Participants each got two BNT162b2 or mRNA-1273 vaccine doses. TCRdb's copy holds only in-frame clones and misses some; the assay was immunoSEQ multiplex PCR. The sample yields tens of thousands of clones, around 80% seen once. Remarks on this clone: Its antigen is currently unknown.

V usage is TRBV5-1 and J usage is TRBJ1-4, with 7 bases matching TRBD1. The sequencing here drew on CD4+ T cells from PBMCs cultured without peptide, taken after COVID-19 vaccination. The source is a human donor who received a COVID-19 vaccine. CDR3 bases: TGCGCCAGCAGCCGGGACAGAACTAATGAAAAACTGTTTTTT. Encoded protein: CASSRDRTNEKLFF.